One T cell receptor beta chain is described in this entry. Living in 24 US areas, the participants were between roughly 18 and 95 years of age. Participants reported their clinical history, and cohort assignment relied on those reports. The record originates from a study of blood T cell repertoires in COVID-19. Looking at the study overall: Donors in the United States, Italy and Spain gave samples during acute or convalescent COVID-19. In each case, the material was cDNA or gDNA derived from T cells, B-cell-depleted T cells, or PBMCs.

The data were produced by immunoSEQ multiplex PCR, yet TCRdb's version contains in-frame clones alone and is incomplete. The table records hundreds of thousands of clones, 65% to 90% of them present only once. V was pared by 2 bases and J by 1 base, with 8 bases between. CDR1 WSHSY and CDR2 SAAADI come from the germline V gene. The CDR3 runs 14 residues. Material: PBMCs or T cells enriched from blood (not recorded which). The sequence derives from a woman between 45 and 60 years old with acute COVID-19. The chain uses TRBV10-2 and TRBJ1-1; D may be TRBD1 (6 bases). For the CDR3, the DNA is TGCGCCAGCAGTGAGACAGGGAGGAACACTGAAGCTTTCTTT. It yields the protein CASSETGRNTEAFF.